This TCR beta chain was recovered during a study of PD-L1 blockade in urothelial cancer. Overall study: Beginning in about 2014, patients received atezolizumab, given as 1,200 mg intravenously every 3 weeks. Enrolled patients had been treated previously with 0 to 3 chemotherapy regimens.

Only in-frame clones appear in the TCRdb table, and some are missing; sequencing was by immunoSEQ multiplex PCR. The data contain about 24,000 clones, 70% to 90% of them singletons. Whole-study results and caveats: Patients who had durable benefit saw their tumor-associated blood clones expand more at 3 weeks.

Peripheral blood mononuclear cells were collected from every patient before and during treatment, yielding between 1 and 8 samples per patient. Germline CDR1 reads MGHRA; CDR2 reads YSYEKL. The V and J ends lost 6 bases and 0 bases, in that order; junction bases with no gene match: 13. This CDR3 has 17 residues. In regard to this clone: The antigen is not known.

The source is a man in his fifties or sixties with urothelial cancer. The chain uses TRBV4-1 and TRBJ2-7; 8 positions match TRBD2. This sample comprised PBMCs, obtained around atezolizumab (anti-PD-L1) treatment. The CDR3 is CASSSGTREQSSYEQYF. In DNA, the CDR3 is TGCGCCAGCAGTTCCGGGACTAGAGAACAGAGCTCCTACGAGCAGTACTTC.